These T cell receptor beta chains were read from a single sample in a study of blood T cell repertoires in COVID-19. The repertoire was sequenced with immunoSEQ multiplex PCR; TCRdb's copy has only in-frame clones and lacks some. The sample consists of about 220,000 clones, approximately 86% of them appearing once. Material for sequencing was PBMCs or T cells enriched from blood (not recorded which). These receptors came from a woman aged 45-60 years with acute COVID-19. Both conserved end residues are part of each CDR3. The D gene is left open where the match is weak.

len: 14; v_gene: TRBV7-8; j_gene: TRBJ1-2; d_gene: TRBD1; CDR3aa: CASSRTGENYGYTF; CDR3nt: TGTGCCAGCAGCCGGACAGGGGAAAACTATGGCTACACCTTC
len: 16; v_gene: TRBV5-1; j_gene: TRBJ2-7; d_gene: TRBD1; CDR3aa: CASSENTGTGTYEQYF; CDR3nt: TGCGCCAGCAGCGAAAATACCGGGACAGGGACCTACGAGCAGTACTTC
len: 14; v_gene: TRBV28; j_gene: TRBJ2-3; d_gene: TRBD2; CDR3aa: CASGTSGTTDTQYF; CDR3nt: TGTGCCAGCGGAACTAGCGGGACCACAGATACGCAGTATTTT
len: 14; v_gene: TRBV18; j_gene: TRBJ2-7; d_gene: TRBD1; CDR3aa: CASSSQGLLTEQYF; CDR3nt: TGTGCCAGCTCATCACAGGGGCTTCTCACCGAGCAGTACTTC
len: 15; v_gene: TRBV7-8; j_gene: TRBJ2-2; d_gene: TRBD2; CDR3aa: CASSLAGGPSGELFF; CDR3nt: TGTGCCAGCAGCTTAGCGGGAGGGCCTAGCGGGGAGCTGTTTTTT
len: 15; v_gene: TRBV7-2; j_gene: TRBJ2-2; d_gene: TRBD2; CDR3aa: CASRLAGGNTGELFF; CDR3nt: TGTGCCAGCAGACTAGCGGGAGGGAACACCGGGGAGCTGTTTTTT
len: 14; v_gene: TRBV9; j_gene: TRBJ2-2; d_gene: NA; CDR3aa: CASSVVGTGGELFF; CDR3nt: TGTGCCAGCAGCGTAGTCGGAACGGGCGGGGAGCTGTTTTTT
len: 14; v_gene: TRBV2; j_gene: TRBJ2-2; d_gene: NA; CDR3aa: CASTTGLVTGELFF; CDR3nt: TGTGCCAGCACGACGGGATTGGTCACCGGGGAGCTGTTTTTT
len: 15; v_gene: TRBV11-3; j_gene: TRBJ2-1; d_gene: NA; CDR3aa: CASSSQGVGDTEQFF; CDR3nt: TGTGCCAGCAGCTCCCAGGGCGTCGGGGACACTGAGCAGTTCTTC
len: 13; v_gene: TRBV4-2; j_gene: TRBJ2-5; d_gene: TRBD2; CDR3aa: CASSQGEGETQYF; CDR3nt: TGTGCCAGCAGCCAAGGGGAGGGGGAGACCCAGTACTTC